These 13 T cell receptor beta chains were all obtained from the same sample, sequenced in a study of cytomegalovirus exposure and HLA in healthy donors. Primers for the PCR totalled 60 Vbeta and 13 Jbeta. The table came from immunoSEQ multiplex PCR; TCRdb's copy has only in-frame clones and leaves some out. The sample includes around 130,000 clones, around 72% seen only once; the top ten take about 1.6%. Sequencing was done on a sample of PBMCs. The receptors here all came from a young woman in good health and CMV-seronegative.

This clone was recorded a few times. The J gene is TRBJ2-3, the V gene TRBV5-4, with 10 positions matching TRBD1. The ends lost 4 bases at V and 3 bases at J; junction bases unmatched: 8. This CDR3 is built from 16 residues. In germline, CDR1 is SGHNT, CDR2 YYREEE (reference sequence). CDR3 DNA sequence: TGTGCCAGCAGCCCACCCCCGGGACAGGGGACAGATACGCAGTATTTT. Its protein product is CASSPPPGQGTDTQYF.

This chain links TRBV19 with TRBJ2-1; possible D gene TRBD2, 5 bases. This CDR3 comprises 12 residues. Germline-derived CDR1 and CDR2 are LNHDA and SQIVND (reference sequence). The germline V and J ends were trimmed by 6 bases and 6 bases, with 9 bases remaining between them. Here the CDR3 DNA reads TGTGCCAGTAGCGGACTGGGCAATGAGCAGTTCTTC. This translates into CASSGLGNEQFF.

This clone was recorded a few times. This chain connects TRBV5-1 to TRBJ2-1; no firm D call. Germline V gene data show CDR1 as SGHRS and CDR2 as YFSETQ. Between the trimmed V and J ends, which lost 4 bases and 11 bases, there was a span of 22 bases. The CDR3 has 15 amino acids. Here the CDR3 DNA reads TGCGCCAGCAGCCCGGAAACTACAATGAGTGTCAAGCAGTTCTTC. Amino acid sequence: CASSPETTMSVKQFF.

The chain carries TRBV15 and TRBJ2-1; the match to TRBD2 covers 10 bases. There are 19 residues in the CDR3. V lost 4 bases and J lost 3; bases outside the gene matches: 15. Germline V CDR1 and CDR2: LNHNV, YYDKDF (reference sequence). The CDR3 bases are TGTGCCACCAGCACAGGGACTAGCGTACTATTGGGGGGCTACAATGAGCAGTTCTTC. This codes for CATSTGTSVLLGGYNEQFF. Full variable domain (remainder filled in from reference TRBV15 and TRBJ2-1): DAMVIQNPRYQVTQFGKPVTLSCSQTLNHNVMYWYQQKSSQAPKLLFHYYDKDFNNEADTPDNFQSRRPNTSFCFLDIRSPGLGDTAMYLCATSTGTSVLLGGYNEQFFGPGTRLTVL.

The genes are TRBV19 and TRBJ1-2; TRBD1 aligns across 7 bases. From germline, CDR1 is LNHDA and CDR2 SQIVND (reference sequence). This CDR3 has 14 residues. The V gene end was trimmed by 6 bases and the J gene end by 2 bases; junction bases not matched to a gene: 6. CDR3: CASRMTGINYGYTF. The CDR3 DNA follows: TGTGCCAGTAGGATGACAGGGATCAACTATGGCTACACCTTC.

The chain combines TRBV9 with TRBJ2-3, with TRBD1 matching 8 bases. V was clipped by 4 bases and J by 1 base; unmatched bases: 20. CDR1 is SGDLS and CDR2 is YYNGEE in the germline V gene. The CDR3 spans 20 residues. CDR3 residues: CASSTRQGKNRGGGTDTQYF. The DNA of the CDR3 is TGTGCCAGCAGCACCAGACAGGGGAAGAATAGGGGAGGCGGCACAGATACGCAGTATTTT.

This clone was counted ten times or more. V usage is TRBV6-4 and J usage is TRBJ2-3; TRBD2 is a possible D gene (6 bases). Trimming removed 3 bases at V and 1 base at J, with 11 bases between. The germline gives CDR1 MRHNA, CDR2 SNTAGT. The CDR3 is made up of 15 amino acids. The CDR3 protein is CASSEKGGGTDTQYF. In nucleotides, the CDR3 is TGTGCCAGCAGTGAAAAAGGAGGGGGCACAGATACGCAGTATTTT.

The chain joins TRBV6-1 to TRBJ1-5; the D gene is possibly TRBD1 (5 bases). V dropped 2 bases and J dropped 7 bases, with 9 bases sitting between them. Per the germline V gene, CDR1 is MNHNS and CDR2 is SASEGT. This CDR3 comprises 13 residues. The DNA for the CDR3 is TGTGCCAGCAGTGAATTCGGGGGGCAGCCCCAGCATTTT. This gives the protein CASSEFGGQPQHF.

This chain's CDR3 is CASSFLINGEQYF. In DNA, the CDR3 is TGTGCCAGCAGCTTTCTAATCAACGGCGAGCAGTACTTC. This rearrangement joins TRBV5-4 to TRBJ2-7; D gene unclear. CDR1 and CDR2 (germline): SGHNT, YYREEE (reference sequence). The CDR3 runs to 13 residues. Trimming removed 2 bases at V and 6 bases at J, with 12 bases between.

This clone came up many times. V gene TRBV7-9 combines with J gene TRBJ1-3; D perhaps matches TRBD1 (5 bases). Germline V CDR1 and CDR2: SEHNR, FQNEAQ (reference sequence). The V end was cut by 2 bases, the J end by 3 bases, with 8 bases between. CDR3 length: 14 amino acids. The CDR3 loop reads CASSLSGHGNTIYF. The CDR3, as DNA: TGTGCCAGCAGCTTATCAGGGCATGGAAACACCATATATTTT. Using reference TRBV7-9 and TRBJ1-3 for the parts outside the CDR3, the full variable domain is DTGVSQNPRHKITKRGQNVTFRCDPISEHNRLYWYRQTLGQGPEFLTYFQNEAQLEKSRLLSDRFSAERPKGSFSTLEIQRTEQGDSAMYLCASSLSGHGNTIYFGEGSWLTVV.

The V call is TRBV4-1, the J call TRBJ2-4; TRBD2 agrees at 13 bases. Per the germline V gene, CDR1 is MGHRA and CDR2 is YSYEKL. V dropped 4 bases and J dropped 7; count of bases not matched to a gene: 16. CDR3 length: 19 amino acids. The CDR3 DNA sequence: TGCGCCAGCAGCCCCCAGGCCTCCGGGACTAGCGGGACGGGGAACATTCAGTACTTC. Amino acids: CASSPQASGTSGTGNIQYF.

J is TRBJ1-5 and V is TRBV18; weak D call: TRBD1 (6 bases). V dropped 2 bases and J dropped 1 base, with 9 bases sitting between them. This CDR3 contains 15 residues. CDR1 is KGHSH and CDR2 is LQKENI in the germline V gene. The CDR3 loop reads CASSPARGSNQPQHF. DNA for the CDR3: TGTGCCAGCTCACCAGCCAGGGGCAGCAATCAGCCCCAGCATTTT. Looking up the rest from reference TRBV18 and TRBJ1-5 gives the full variable domain: NAGVMQNPRHLVRRRGQEARLRCSPMKGHSHVYWYRQLPEEGLKFMVYLQKENIIDESGMPKERFSAEFPKEGPSILRIQQVVRGDSAAYFCASSPARGSNQPQHFGDGTRLSIL.

This clone came up once. V is TRBV5-1 and J is TRBJ1-5, with D perhaps matching TRBD1 (5 bases). Germline V gives CDR1 SGHRS, CDR2 YFSETQ. V was shortened by 4 bases and J by 4 bases, with 9 bases between the two germline ends. The CDR3 consists of 13 residues. CDR3 residues: CASSPQGNQPQHF. The CDR3, as DNA: TGCGCCAGCAGCCCTCAGGGAAATCAGCCCCAGCATTTT. The entire variable domain, with the rest obtained from reference TRBV5-1 and TRBJ1-5, is as follows: KAGVTQTPRYLIKTRGQQVTLSCSPISGHRSVSWYQQTPGQGLQFLFEYFSETQRNKGNFPGRFSGRQFSNSRSEMNVSTLELGDSALYLCASSPQGNQPQHFGDGTRLSIL.